This T cell receptor (beta chain) originates from a study of blood T cells in healthy people across ages. Notes on the study in general: Whereas aged donors had fewer naive CD4+ cells, long-lived donors had more of them and higher diversity.

Using a J-beta primer mix together with a sample-barcoded 5' primer, a second PCR was run for roughly 7 to 11 cycles. TCRdb re-called the 5' RACE reads through MiXCR, storing one row per CDR3 protein. The sample includes around 1,100,000 distinct CDR3 sequences, around two fifths of them seen just once. The V gene's germline CDR1 is MNHEY and CDR2 SVGAGI. V lost 6 bases to trimming and J lost 8 bases; unmatched junction nucleotides: 13. The CDR3 has 16 residues. This clonotype was observed a few times. Its antigen is undetermined. Sequenced: blood. This chain links TRBV6-5 with TRBJ1-4; the match to TRBD1 covers 9 bases. This clonotype originated in a man aged 18 to 30 in good health. The CDR3: CASSLITGGAGEKLFF. In DNA, the CDR3 is TGTGCCAGCAGCCTCATCACAGGGGGCGCGGGAGAAAAACTGTTTTTT.